This T cell receptor (beta chain) is from a study of T cell repertoires in cytomegalovirus infection (dated by TCRdb to about 2019). Turning to the overall study: The HLA type of each donor mattered for the analysis, because public TCR beta signatures pointed to carriage of CMV infection along with the matching HLA type. Broader findings and caveats from the paper: Carriers of CMV infection plus the relevant HLA type were discriminated by the cumulative frequency of public TCR beta family members in the study cohort and in an independent approximately 340-donor cohort. The ex vivo response was dominated by HLA-C-restricted CMV-specific TCR beta clonotypes, which also provided the single most frequent clonotype in two of eight donors.

Sequencing relied on an Illumina HiSeq 1500. The public reads were reanalyzed by TCRdb: fastp trimming at Q25, MiXCR alignment, in-frame beta chains only. Merged by CDR3 protein, the rows form single entries marked with the most common genes and DNA. Present in this sample are around 740,000 distinct CDR3 sequences, about a third of which were seen just once. The ten largest clones add up to 2.8% of the sample. In the case of this clonotype: The antigen this receptor binds is unknown. The record has no base qualities; no much larger clone is one base away.

Taken from the germline V gene, the CDR1 and CDR2 loops are SGDLS and YYNGEE. The CDR3, from cysteine to phenylalanine, totals 16 residues. Only CDR3 DNA remains: 48 bases, in frame from the first base. V gives up 3 bases and J gives up 2 bases, and the segment between their germline ends measures 16 bases. The material sequenced was PBMCs. The chain uses TRBV9 and TRBJ2-3, with no reliable assignment of the D segment. This clonotype originated in a human donor in good health (CMV status not recorded). Some clones in this sample may be carry-over from other donors' samples. This receptor has the CDR3 CASSAEETVSTDTQYF. The base sequence is TGTGCCAGCAGCGCAGAGGAGACGGTATCCACAGATACGCAGTATTTT. The full variable domain, with segments outside the CDR3 supplied by the reference TRBV9 and TRBJ2-3 proteins, appears as DSGVTQTPKHLITATGQRVTLRCSPRSGDLSVYWYQQSLDQGLQFLIQYYNGEERAKGNILERFSAQQFPDLHSELNLSSLELGDSALYFCASSAEETVSTDTQYFGPGTRLTVL.